A single sample is the source of the 25 T cell receptor beta chains below, sequenced in a study of blood T cell repertoires in COVID-19. Here immunoSEQ multiplex PCR was the method, and the copy in TCRdb shows in-frame clones only, minus some. Altogether a few hundred thousand clones are present, about four fifths being singletons, with the ten largest covering approximately 2%. The sample taken for sequencing was peripheral blood. The receptor source for this set is a young man who had recovered from COVID-19.

The gene calls are TRBV7-6 and TRBJ2-3; D perhaps matches TRBD1 (6 bases). This CDR3 has 15 residues. Per the germline V gene, CDR1 is SGHVS and CDR2 is FNYEAQ. Trimming left V 1 base short and J 4 bases short, with 12 bases between. The DNA of the CDR3 is TGTGCCAGCAGCTTAGGGTCAGGGGACGCAGATACGCAGTATTTT. Its protein product is CASSLGSGDADTQYF.

The gene calls are TRBV6-5 and TRBJ1-4; D remains unclear. Trimming stripped 5 bases from V and 5 bases from J, with 12 bases between. The CDR3 covers 14 residues. Germline V gene data show CDR1 as MNHEY and CDR2 as SVGAGI. CDR3 nucleotides: TGTGCCAGCAGTAACCGGTCTCTCAATGAAAAACTGTTTTTT. This codes for CASSNRSLNEKLFF.

The chain carries TRBV7-3 and TRBJ2-3; 10 nucleotides agree with TRBD2. Germline V gene data show CDR1 as SGHTA and CDR2 as FQGTGA. Trimming at V came to 4 bases and at J to 0 bases, leaving 4 bases not matched to a gene. There are 16 residues in the CDR3. The CDR3 here is CASSSLAGGSTDTQYF. As DNA, the CDR3 is TGTGCCAGCAGCTCGTTAGCGGGGGGCAGCACAGATACGCAGTATTTT. Full variable domain (remainder filled in from reference TRBV7-3 and TRBJ2-3): GAGVSQTPSNKVTEKGKYVELRCDPISGHTALYWYRQSLGQGPEFLIYFQGTGAADDSGLPNDRFFAVRPEGSVSTLKIQRTERGDSAVYLCASSSLAGGSTDTQYFGPGTRLTVL.

The V call is TRBV5-6, the J call TRBJ1-3; D is uncertain. Trimming removed 0 bases from V and 0 bases from J, with 7 bases in between. The CDR3 runs to 15 residues. The germline gives CDR1 SGHDT, CDR2 YYEEEE. This chain's CDR3 is CASSLDRYSGNTIYF. The CDR3 DNA reads as TGTGCCAGCAGCTTGGATCGGTACTCTGGAAACACCATATATTTT. Full variable domain (outside the CDR3, taken from reference TRBV5-6 and TRBJ1-3): DAGVTQSPTHLIKTRGQQVTLRCSPKSGHDTVSWYQQALGQGPQFIFQYYEEEERQRGNFPDRFSGHQFPNYSSELNVNALLLGDSALYLCASSLDRYSGNTIYFGEGSWLTVV.

The chain links TRBV4-1 to TRBJ2-1; tentative D call: TRBD2 (5 bases). V was shortened by 1 base and J by 8 bases, with 9 bases between the two germline ends. This CDR3 has 13 amino acids. Germline assignment: CDR1 MGHRA and CDR2 YSYEKL. CDR3 region: CASSQVPGDEQFF. DNA of the CDR3: TGCGCCAGCAGCCAAGTTCCCGGGGATGAGCAGTTCTTC.

In its sample, this clone was seen once. For the CDR3, the DNA is TGTGCCAGCAGCCAAGGATCGGGGGAAACGCAGTATTTT. Its translation is CASSQGSGETQYF. The rearrangement joins TRBV3-1 (or the pseudogene TRBV3-2) to TRBJ2-3; maybe TRBD2 (6 bases). The CDR3 spans 13 residues. Germline V gene lookup returns CDR1 LGHDT and CDR2 YNNKEL (reference sequence). V was cut by 1 base and J by 9 bases, with 11 bases left in between.

The J gene is TRBJ2-7, the V gene TRBV9; the match to TRBD1 covers 7 bases. This CDR3 contains 13 residues. Germline CDR1 SGDLS, CDR2 YYNGEE. V dropped 2 bases and J dropped 3; count of bases not matched to a gene: 2. The CDR3 nucleotides read TGTGCCAGCAGCGTCGGACAGGACTACGAGCAGTACTTC. As protein: CASSVGQDYEQYF. Based on the CDR3 plus reference TRBV9 and TRBJ2-7, the full variable domain is DSGVTQTPKHLITATGQRVTLRCSPRSGDLSVYWYQQSLDQGLQFLIQYYNGEERAKGNILERFSAQQFPDLHSELNLSSLELGDSALYFCASSVGQDYEQYFGPGTRLTVT.

The chain has TRBV4-1 and TRBJ2-2; 8 nucleotides match TRBD2. The junction had 11 bases not matched to a gene; V was cut back by 4 bases and J by 1 base. CDR1 and CDR2 from the germline V gene are MGHRA and YSYEKL. This CDR3 comprises 18 residues. Here the CDR3 reads CASSPGPLAGGNTGELFF. The CDR3 DNA is TGCGCCAGCAGCCCCGGACCCCTGGCGGGGGGGAACACCGGGGAGCTGTTTTTT.

This clone turned up a few times. The chain couples TRBV19 to TRBJ2-2; TRBD1 might be the D (6 bases). The V gene's germline CDR1 is LNHDA and CDR2 SQIVND (reference sequence). Trimming stripped 6 bases from V and 0 bases from J, with 11 bases between. This CDR3 has 15 amino acids. This CDR3 is CASRPGQANTGELFF. DNA for the CDR3: TGTGCCAGTAGACCGGGACAAGCGAACACCGGGGAGCTGTTTTTT.

This clone has only a few counts. The V and J genes are TRBV9 and TRBJ2-5; D gene ambiguous. Trimming pared 3 bases from V and 1 base from J, leaving 13 bases between. This CDR3 comprises 15 residues. CDR1 SGDLS and CDR2 YYNGEE come from the germline V gene. The chain's CDR3 is CASSASGGIQETQYF. The CDR3 coding sequence is TGTGCCAGCAGCGCATCGGGTGGAATCCAAGAGACCCAGTACTTC.

The V and J genes are TRBV21-1 and TRBJ1-2. TRBV21-1 is designated a pseudogene. The CDR3 covers 17 residues. In DNA form, the CDR3 reads TGTGCCAGCAGTACCGCCAGGCGTCGAAGATTCGCGGGTGGCTACACCTTC. Amino acids: CASSTARRRRFAGGYTF.

V usage is TRBV5-1 and J usage is TRBJ2-5; 10 bases match TRBD2. The V and J ends lost 3 bases and 2 bases, in that order; junction bases with no gene match: 7. The CDR3 covers 16 residues. Germline CDR1 reads SGHRS; CDR2 reads YFSETQ. The CDR3 loop is CASSWGSGGTQETQYF. DNA of the CDR3: TGCGCCAGCAGCTGGGGTAGCGGGGGGACTCAAGAGACCCAGTACTTC. The entire variable domain, with the rest obtained from reference TRBV5-1 and TRBJ2-5, is as follows: KAGVTQTPRYLIKTRGQQVTLSCSPISGHRSVSWYQQTPGQGLQFLFEYFSETQRNKGNFPGRFSGRQFSNSRSEMNVSTLELGDSALYLCASSWGSGGTQETQYFGPGTRLLVL.

The V call is TRBV19, the J call TRBJ2-6, with 8 nucleotides matching TRBD1. V lost 9 bases, J lost 0 bases, and 10 bases stayed unmatched. The CDR3 spans 17 residues. Germline loops: CDR1 LNHDA, CDR2 SQIVND (reference sequence). This CDR3 is CASKTGAYLSGANVLTF. CDR3 nucleotide sequence: TGTGCCAGCAAGACAGGGGCCTATCTCTCTGGGGCCAACGTCCTGACTTTC.

A few counts support this clone. This chain connects TRBV2 to TRBJ1-1; unclear D gene. This CDR3 is 13 amino acids long. Germline lookup yields CDR1 SNHLY and CDR2 FYNNEI. The ends were cut back, 7 bases at V and 3 bases at J, with 12 bases in the middle. CDR3 sequence (DNA): TGTGCCAGCACGGAGGATCAGCACACTGAAGCTTTCTTT. Amino acids: CASTEDQHTEAFF.

This clone was counted a single time. The chain uses TRBV7-7 and TRBJ2-2; maybe TRBD1 (6 bases). The CDR3 spans 17 residues. CDR1 is SSHAT and CDR2 is FNYEAQ in the germline V gene (reference sequence). V shed 5 bases and J shed 0 bases, with 16 bases lying between them. The CDR3 here is CASSPSLTGTNTGELFF. The CDR3 DNA reads as TGTGCCAGCAGCCCTTCCCTAACAGGGACGAACACCGGGGAGCTGTTTTTT.

V and J are TRBV5-1 and TRBJ2-7; TRBD2 aligns across 10 bases. CDR3 length: 13 residues. Trimming removed 5 bases from V and 7 bases from J; junction bases left unmatched: 6. In germline, CDR1 is SGHRS, CDR2 YFSETQ. CDR3 sequence reads: CASREMTSGEQYF. CDR3 in DNA: TGCGCCAGCAGGGAGATGACTAGCGGGGAGCAGTACTTC.

This chain joins TRBV19 and TRBJ2-5; D is unresolved. The CDR3 contains 13 residues. Trimming left V 11 bases short and J 5 bases short, with 18 bases between. Germline CDR1 LNHDA, CDR2 SQIVND (reference sequence). The CDR3: CAVQPFTWETQYF. The CDR3 DNA is TGTGCCGTACAACCCTTTACCTGGGAGACCCAGTACTTC.

This sequence joins TRBV19 and TRBJ1-4, with D uncertain. The CDR3 has 14 residues. V lost 5 bases and J lost 3, with 10 bases in between. Per the germline V gene, CDR1 is LNHDA and CDR2 is SQIVND (reference sequence). The CDR3 DNA reads TGTGCCAGTAGTGACTTATCCGCTAATGAAAAACTGTTTTTT. Translated: CASSDLSANEKLFF.

The rearrangement joins TRBV3-1 (or the pseudogene TRBV3-2) to TRBJ1-4; D unclear. The ends were cut back, 1 base at V and 5 bases at J, with 14 bases in the middle. The CDR3 length is 16 residues. Looked up from germline, CDR1 is LGHDT and CDR2 is YNNKEL (reference sequence). CDR3 nucleotides: TGTGCCAGCAGCCAAGTAACGGGTCGGGAGAATGAAAAACTGTTTTTT. This sequence encodes CASSQVTGRENEKLFF.

This rearrangement joins TRBV12-3 or TRBV12-4 to TRBJ1-2, with TRBD1 identical over 7 bases. The CDR3 consists of 13 residues. Trimming cost V 5 bases and J 8 bases; bases outside gene matches: 8. The CDR3 sequence is CASSGGQLSGYTF. As DNA, the CDR3 is TGTGCCAGCAGTGGGGGACAGCTTAGCGGCTACACCTTC.

This chain connects TRBV4-2 to TRBJ1-5; D unclear. The V gene's germline CDR1 is LGHNA and CDR2 YNFKEQ. This CDR3 spans 15 amino acids. The ends were cut back, 1 base at V and 3 bases at J, with 10 bases in the middle. The chain's CDR3 is CASSQAEQHNQPQHF. The CDR3 bases are TGTGCCAGCAGCCAAGCTGAACAGCACAATCAGCCCCAGCATTTT.

In this sample, this clone turned up a few times. The chain is built from TRBV19 and TRBJ2-2; 8 positions agree with TRBD2. Trimming took 7 bases from V and 1 from J; bases not matched to a gene: 14. CDR3 length: 18 residues. Germline loops: CDR1 LNHDA, CDR2 SQIVND (reference sequence). The CDR3 region is CASTMRAGTRWNTGELFF. The CDR3 DNA sequence: TGTGCCAGTACCATGAGAGCGGGGACTAGATGGAACACCGGGGAGCTGTTTTTT.

This sequence joins TRBV2 and TRBJ2-3, with 8 positions matching TRBD2. CDR3 length: 16 residues. Germline values: CDR1 SNHLY, CDR2 FYNNEI. V trimming: 5 bases; J trimming: 1 base; junction bases outside the gene matches: 8. This chain's CDR3 is CASSKAVRGGTDTQYF. The CDR3, as DNA: TGTGCCAGCAGTAAGGCCGTGCGGGGGGGCACAGATACGCAGTATTTT. Full variable domain (remainder filled in from reference TRBV2 and TRBJ2-3): EPEVTQTPSHQVTQMGQEVILRCVPISNHLYFYWYRQILGQKVEFLVSFYNNEISEKSEIFDDQFSVERPDGSNFTLKIRSTKLEDSAMYFCASSKAVRGGTDTQYFGPGTRLTVL.

The chain recombines TRBV11-2 with TRBJ1-1, with no clear D. The CDR3 spans 12 residues. The germline V and J ends were trimmed by 2 bases and 7 bases, with 8 bases remaining between them. In germline, CDR1 is SGHAT, CDR2 FQNNGV. As DNA, the CDR3 is TGTGCCAGCAGCTTAAGCGGATTTGAAGCTTTCTTT. Protein sequence: CASSLSGFEAFF. Full variable domain (outside the CDR3, taken from reference TRBV11-2 and TRBJ1-1): EAGVAQSPRYKIIEKRQSVAFWCNPISGHATLYWYQQILGQGPKLLIQFQNNGVVDDSQLPKDRFSAERLKGVDSTLKIQPAKLEDSAVYLCASSLSGFEAFFGQGTRLTVV.

V is TRBV12-5 and J is TRBJ2-7; a possible D gene is TRBD2 (6 bases). Trimming cost V 0 bases and J 1 base, with 16 bases left between them. CDR1 is LGHNT, CDR2 FRNRAP, per germline. CDR3 length equals 17 residues. This CDR3 is CASGLVRERWGSYEQYV. The CDR3 nucleotides read TGTGCTAGTGGTTTGGTACGGGAGCGATGGGGGTCCTACGAGCAGTACGTC.